This is a list of T cell receptor beta chains from one sample in a study of T cell responses to AZD1222 COVID-19 vaccine. Sequencing was performed with immunoSEQ multiplex PCR; in TCRdb, only in-frame clones are kept and a portion is missing. The data contain about 93,000 clones, approximately 86% of them singletons. This specimen consisted of peripheral blood, obtained on day 0 of AZD1222 vaccination. These receptors came from an adult in good health. Each CDR3 is given with its conserved first and last residue. D genes are given only for firm matches. The listing skips clone size in some rows; elsewhere it reads once, few, many or a size class.

size	V	J	D	DNA	CDR3
.	TRBV27	TRBJ2-3	.	TGTGCCAGCAGTTTAAATTGGGGGGATACGCAGTATTTT	CASSLNWGDTQYF
.	TRBV19	TRBJ2-5	.	TGTGCCAGTAGCCTCCTTCCAACAGGGCTTAAGACCCAGTACTTC	CASSLLPTGLKTQYF
once	TRBV5-8	TRBJ1-5	.	TGTGCCAGCAGCGTGGGAGGTCAGCCCCAGCATTTT	CASSVGGQPQHF
.	TRBV5-1	TRBJ2-7	TRBD1	TGCGCCAGCAGCCCAACCGGGACAGACCTATACGAGCAGTACTTC	CASSPTGTDLYEQYF
few	TRBV21-1	TRBJ2-2	.	TGTGCCAGCTGGCCTGTGGACCGCGGGGAGCTGTTTTTT	CASWPVDRGELFF
few	TRBV28	TRBJ1-1	.	TGTGCCAGCAGTTTCAACACTGAAGCTTTCTTT	CASSFNTEAFF
.	TRBV5-6	TRBJ1-4	.	TGTGCCAGCAGCTTAGCCGGTCCAACTAATGAAAAACTGTTTTTT	CASSLAGPTNEKLFF
.	TRBV10-3	TRBJ2-1	TRBD1	TGTGCCACCGACAGGGGTTCCTACAATGAGCAGTTCTTC	CATDRGSYNEQFF
once	TRBV27	TRBJ2-3	TRBD1	TGTGCCAGCGGGGACAGGGGGTATACAGATACGCAGTATTTT	CASGDRGYTDTQYF
.	TRBV5-1	TRBJ2-5	TRBD2	TGCGCCAGCAGCCCCCCGGGGGGAGAGACCCAGTACTTC	CASSPPGGETQYF
.	TRBV19	TRBJ2-7	.	TGTGCCAGCTCACAGCGTCATTATTACGAGCAGTACTTC	CASSQRHYYEQYF
few	TRBV7-2	TRBJ1-1	.	TGTGCCAGCAGCCCCCAGGGAGGGAGCGGCACTGAAGCTTTCTTT	CASSPQGGSGTEAFF
.	TRBV10-3	TRBJ1-1	.	TGTGCCATCAGGGATGTAGCGAACACTGAAGCTTTCTTT	CAIRDVANTEAFF
few	TRBV18	TRBJ1-6	.	TGTGCCAGCTCACTGGGTATTGCTAATTCACCCCTCCACTTT	CASSLGIANSPLHF
.	TRBV7-2	TRBJ2-1	TRBD1	TGTGCCAGCAGCTTTCTCCGGGACAGGGGAAATATCAATGAGCAGTTCTTC	CASSFLRDRGNINEQFF
.	TRBV19	TRBJ2-1	.	TGTGCCAGTAGGTATAACAGGAGATCTATTTTCAATGAGCAGTTCTTC	CASRYNRRSIFNEQFF
once	TRBV10-1	TRBJ2-5	.	TGCGCCAGCAGTGAGTATAGGGGGCAATCGGGAGAGCTCCCAAACCAAGAGACCCAGTACTTC	CASSEYRGQSGELPNQETQYF